This T cell receptor (beta chain) was recovered during a study of response to subunit inactivated influenza vaccine. Study-wide points: Each seasonal flu vaccination may recruit only limited new T cells, authors suggested.

TCRdb re-derived calls from the RT-PCR reads in MiXCR, one entry per CDR3 protein. The sample consists of 800,000 or so distinct CDR3 sequences, 21% of them appearing once. This clonotype has a handful of counts. Antigen: not known. Germline lookup yields CDR1 MDHEN and CDR2 SYDVKM. There are 15 residues in the CDR3. The junction had 10 bases not matched to a gene; V was cut back by 8 bases and J by 1 base. This sequence joins TRBV28 and TRBJ2-7, with 8 bases fitting TRBD1. The TCR comes from a man aged 45-60 years who received an inactivated influenza vaccine. The starting material was PBMCs from blood, obtained approximately 5 days after vaccination. CDR3 bases: TGTGCCAGCGGAGGGGGGACAGGATTATCCTACGAGCAGTACTTC. Protein sequence: CASGGGTGLSYEQYF.